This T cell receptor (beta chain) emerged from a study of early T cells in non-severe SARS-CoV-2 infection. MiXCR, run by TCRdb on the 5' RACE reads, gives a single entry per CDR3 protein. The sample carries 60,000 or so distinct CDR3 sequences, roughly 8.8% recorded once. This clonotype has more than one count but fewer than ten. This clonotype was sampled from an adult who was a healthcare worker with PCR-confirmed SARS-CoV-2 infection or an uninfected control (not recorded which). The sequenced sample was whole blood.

The CDR3 coding sequence is TGCGCCAGCAGCGCCGGGAATAGCGGGGGCCACAGCTCCTACGAGCAGTACTTC. This sequence encodes CASSAGNSGGHSSYEQYF. The chain uses TRBV4-1 and TRBJ2-7, with 9 bases that match TRBD2. The V and J ends lost 5 bases and 0 bases, in that order; junction bases with no gene match: 14. The CDR3 covers 18 residues. Germline V lookup: CDR1 MGHRA, CDR2 YSYEKL.